A single sample gave rise to the 22 T cell receptor beta chains below, sequenced in a study of graft-versus-host responses after intestinal transplantation. No antigen has been identified for these receptors. The method was immunoSEQ multiplex PCR; TCRdb's version includes in-frame clones alone and lacks a portion of them. Of some 86,000 clones listed, about 87% are singletons. This material consisted of unstimulated CD4+ T cells sorted from spleen or lymph node cells, taken before transplant. The receptors come from a human donor who was the organ donor for an intestinal transplant.

V and J are TRBV27 and TRBJ1-6; tentatively, D is TRBD1 (5 bases). Looked up from germline, CDR1 is MNHEY and CDR2 is SMNVEV (reference sequence). V was trimmed by 8 bases and J by 7 bases, leaving 18 bases between them. The CDR3 covers 15 residues. Here the CDR3 reads CASASYGGENSPLHF. CDR3 sequence (DNA): TGTGCCAGCGCCTCCTACGGAGGGGAGAATTCACCCCTCCACTTT.

The V and J genes are TRBV7-6 and TRBJ2-5; D remains unclear. Trimming removed 1 base at V and 3 bases at J, with 6 bases between. Germline-derived CDR1 and CDR2 are SGHVS and FNYEAQ. This CDR3 is 13 amino acids long. The CDR3: CASSLGPKETQYF. The CDR3 nucleotides are TGTGCCAGCAGCTTAGGTCCTAAAGAGACCCAGTACTTC.

The chain links TRBV9 to TRBJ2-7; D uncertain. CDR1 is SGDLS, CDR2 YYNGEE, per germline. The length of the CDR3 is 15 residues. Trimming pared 4 bases from V and 2 bases from J, leaving 16 bases between. DNA for the CDR3: TGTGCCAGCAGCATTGCGGCCCAGCAGCCCTACGAGCAGTACTTC. Its translation: CASSIAAQQPYEQYF.

This chain joins TRBV30 and TRBJ1-2; no definite D call. The CDR3 runs to 13 residues. Trimming stripped 4 bases from V and 1 base from J, with 10 bases between. The germline V gene encodes CDR1 GTSNPN and CDR2 SVGIG (reference sequence). CDR3 DNA: TGTGCCTGGACTCGGGTCGTTAACTATGGCTACACCTTC. The encoded protein is CAWTRVVNYGYTF.

The chain has TRBV4-2 and TRBJ2-2; the match to TRBD2 covers 9 bases. The J segment lost 8 bases and the V segment lost 1 base, leaving 5 bases of the junction unmatched. This CDR3 region has 15 residues. CDR1 is LGHNA, CDR2 YNFKEQ, per germline. The CDR3 loop reads CASSQVSGGQGELFF. The DNA for the CDR3 is TGTGCCAGCAGCCAAGTTAGCGGGGGCCAGGGGGAGCTGTTTTTT.

J is TRBJ1-2 and V is TRBV18; 8 nucleotides match TRBD1. Germline CDR1 is KGHSH and CDR2 is LQKENI. The V segment lost 5 bases and the J segment 4 bases; nucleotides outside the gene matches: 3. The CDR3 runs 13 residues. This CDR3 is CASSSGQGYGYTF. CDR3 bases: TGTGCCAGCTCATCCGGACAGGGCTATGGCTACACCTTC.

The rearrangement uses TRBV29-1 and TRBJ2-5, with 7 nucleotides matching TRBD2. V lost 4 bases and J lost 5; bases outside the gene matches: 4. The CDR3 runs to 12 residues. Looked up from germline, CDR1 is SQVTM and CDR2 is ANQGSEA. The CDR3 sequence is CSVGGSGETQYF. Written as DNA, the CDR3 is TGCAGCGTTGGCGGGAGTGGTGAGACCCAGTACTTC.

The CDR3 protein is CASNARGSGANVLTF. CDR3 DNA: TGCGCCAGCAATGCCCGGGGCTCTGGGGCCAACGTCCTGACTTTC. The chain has TRBV5-1 and TRBJ2-6; weak D call: TRBD2 (5 bases). The CDR3 extends over 15 amino acids. V was trimmed by 6 bases and J by 0 bases, leaving 10 bases between them. CDR1 and CDR2 (germline): SGHRS, YFSETQ.

V is TRBV6-6 and J is TRBJ2-7; a possible D gene is TRBD2 (6 bases). V was clipped by 9 bases and J by 3 bases, with 12 bases between them. CDR3 size: 12 residues. CDR1 and CDR2 from the germline V gene are MNHNY and SVGAGI (reference sequence). The CDR3 is CARGAGCYEQYF. CDR3 nucleotide sequence: TGTGCCAGAGGGGCGGGATGCTACGAGCAGTACTTC.

This clone was counted a single time. The chain recombines TRBV6-5 with TRBJ1-5, with unresolved D. The CDR3 has 15 residues. The V gene lost 6 bases and the J gene lost 8 bases, with 20 bases spanning the gap. Germline V gene lookup returns CDR1 MNHEY and CDR2 SVGAGI. The CDR3 spells CASRTSGRGEEPQHF. In DNA form, the CDR3 reads TGTGCCAGCAGGACCTCAGGACGGGGAGAGGAGCCCCAGCATTTT.

This chain connects TRBV5-6 to TRBJ1-1; tentatively, D is TRBD1 (5 bases). Germline values: CDR1 SGHDT, CDR2 YYEEEE. This CDR3 comprises 16 residues. The V gene lost 0 bases and the J gene lost 3 bases, with 15 bases spanning the gap. Written as DNA, the CDR3 is TGTGCCAGCAGCTTGGGTGGGGCCCGATATTACACTGAAGCTTTCTTT. Translation gives CASSLGGARYYTEAFF.

J is TRBJ2-5 and V is TRBV7-2; 8 nucleotides agree with TRBD1. This CDR3 contains 16 residues. Germline trimming cut 1 base from V and 3 bases from J; bases unmatched to any gene: 7. Germline V gives CDR1 SGHTA, CDR2 FQGNSA. The CDR3 spells CASSLVHRGKKETQYF. The CDR3 coding sequence is TGTGCCAGCAGCTTAGTACACAGGGGGAAAAAAGAGACCCAGTACTTC.

This chain links TRBV4-1 with TRBJ2-7; D is possibly TRBD1 (6 bases). V dropped 4 bases and J dropped 2 bases, with 15 bases sitting between them. CDR3 size: 15 residues. In germline, CDR1 is MGHRA, CDR2 YSYEKL. CDR3 amino acids: CASSRGRQSPYEQYF. The CDR3 nucleotides read TGCGCCAGCAGCCGGGGGCGACAGTCTCCCTACGAGCAGTACTTC.

The genes are TRBV5-4 and TRBJ2-3; possible D gene TRBD1, 6 bases. The length of the CDR3 is 14 residues. V lost 4 bases and J lost 4, with 13 bases in between. CDR1 and CDR2 (germline): SGHNT, YYREEE (reference sequence). The CDR3: CASSPLQGPDTQYF. The CDR3 DNA reads TGTGCCAGCAGCCCGCTACAGGGACCAGATACGCAGTATTTT. Filled out from reference TRBV5-4 and TRBJ2-3, the complete variable domain reads ETGVTQSPTHLIKTRGQQVTLRCSSQSGHNTVSWYQQALGQGPQFIFQYYREEENGRGNFPPRFSGLQFPNYSSELNVNALELDDSALYLCASSPLQGPDTQYFGPGTRLTVL.

The rearrangement uses TRBV7-9 and TRBJ1-3, with 7 bases lining up with TRBD1. The length of the CDR3 is 15 residues. J gave up 4 bases and V 5 bases, and 8 bases lay outside the gene matches. Germline CDR1 and CDR2: SEHNR and FQNEAQ (reference sequence). The CDR3 region is CASSTETGLGNTIYF. In DNA form, the CDR3 reads TGTGCCAGCAGCACAGAGACAGGGCTGGGAAACACCATATATTTT.

The chain recombines TRBV4-1 with TRBJ1-2; perhaps TRBD1 as D (5 bases). In germline, CDR1 is MGHRA, CDR2 YSYEKL. There are 15 residues in the CDR3. V lost 2 bases, J lost 8 bases, and 18 bases lay in between. CDR3: CASSQPGRGLYGYTF. The CDR3, as DNA: TGCGCCAGCAGCCAACCAGGGAGGGGTCTTTACGGCTACACCTTC.

This chain connects TRBV30 to TRBJ2-5, with D tentatively TRBD1 (6 bases). Germline CDR1 GTSNPN, CDR2 SVGIG (reference sequence). V shed 4 bases and J shed 6 bases, with 15 bases lying between them. The CDR3 sequence is 13 residues long. This CDR3 is CAWMKQGEKTQYF. The CDR3 DNA reads as TGTGCCTGGATGAAACAGGGCGAAAAGACCCAGTACTTC.

This clone was counted once. V is TRBV7-2 and J is TRBJ1-6; the D gene is possibly TRBD1 (5 bases). In germline, CDR1 is SGHTA, CDR2 FQGNSA. There are 15 residues in the CDR3. V lost 5 bases, J lost 2 bases, and 10 bases lay in between. CDR3 nucleotide sequence: TGTGCCAGCAGCCCAGGACAAACCTATAATTCACCCCTCCACTTT. The encoded protein is CASSPGQTYNSPLHF.

The chain is built from TRBV7-9 and TRBJ2-7; 8 bases align to TRBD2. CDR3 length: 13 amino acids. Germline CDR1 and CDR2: SEHNR and FQNEAQ (reference sequence). Trimming cost V 6 bases and J 4 bases; bases outside gene matches: 5. The CDR3 DNA is TGTGCCAGCAGGGGAAGCGGGAGTTACGAGCAGTACTTC. Translating it yields CASRGSGSYEQYF.

This chain links TRBV6-6 with TRBJ2-4; D gene unclear. The CDR3 spans 15 residues. Trimming removed 2 bases at V and 8 bases at J, with 16 bases between. Germline V lookup: CDR1 MNHNY, CDR2 SVGAGI (reference sequence). CDR3 nucleotide sequence: TGTGCCAGCAGTTACGACATTACCTGGGCCTACATTCAGTACTTC. This encodes CASSYDITWAYIQYF.

The chain is built from TRBV29-1 and TRBJ2-1, with 10 bases aligning to TRBD2. The CDR3 is made up of 13 amino acids. Germline V gene data show CDR1 as SQVTM and CDR2 as ANQGSEA. V lost 4 bases to trimming and J lost 6 bases; unmatched junction nucleotides: 3. CDR3 loop: CSVGRTSGNEQFF. In DNA, the CDR3 is TGCAGCGTTGGACGGACTAGCGGCAATGAGCAGTTCTTC.

This clone was seen a few times. The J gene is TRBJ1-4, the V gene TRBV29-1; D is unresolved. V was cut by 4 bases and J by 8 bases, with 8 bases left in between. Per the germline V gene, CDR1 is SQVTM and CDR2 is ANQGSEA. There are 11 residues in the CDR3. The chain's CDR3 is CSVGEREKLFF. The CDR3 bases are TGCAGCGTTGGGGAGCGGGAAAAACTGTTTTTT. Variable domain in full (rest from reference TRBV29-1 and TRBJ1-4): SAVISQKPSRDICQRGTSLTIQCQVDSQVTMMFWYRQQPGQSLTLIATANQGSEATYESGFVIDKFPISRPNLTFSTLTVSNMSPEDSSIYLCSVGEREKLFFGSGTQLSVL.